Listed below are T cell receptor beta chains from one sample, sequenced in a study of cytomegalovirus exposure and HLA in healthy donors. Measured with immunoSEQ multiplex PCR; TCRdb has only the in-frame clones, and not every one. Here the sample spans around 100,000 clones, about 70% being singletons. The sample taken for sequencing was PBMCs. The receptor source for this set is a man in his forties or fifties in good health and CMV-seropositive. Both conserved end residues are part of each CDR3. D genes are given only for firm matches. The size of a clone is reported for some rows only, either as once, few or many, or as a class for expanded clones.

clone size,D gene,V gene,J gene,CDR3 protein,CDR3 DNA
-,TRBD2,TRBV5-1,TRBJ2-3,CASSEGLAGVAADTQYF,TGCGCCAGCAGCGAGGGACTAGCGGGAGTTGCGGCAGATACGCAGTATTTT
-,TRBD2,TRBV7-2,TRBJ2-3,CASSFSSGGAESTDTQYF,TGTGCCAGCAGCTTCTCTAGCGGGGGGGCCGAGAGCACAGATACGCAGTATTTT
-,-,TRBV4-1,TRBJ1-2,CASSQGAGGTMNGYTF,TGCGCCAGCAGCCAAGGGGCCGGAGGCACCATGAATGGCTACACCTTC
few,TRBD2,TRBV4-2,TRBJ2-5,CASSQELAGGRLKETQYF,TGTGCCAGCAGCCAAGAGTTAGCGGGGGGCCGGCTTAAAGAGACCCAGTACTTC
-,-,TRBV9,TRBJ2-3,CASTEGRTDTQYF,TGTGCCAGCACGGAGGGCCGCACAGATACGCAGTATTTT
-,-,TRBV7-3,TRBJ1-1,CATAGQPNTEAFF,TGTGCCACCGCGGGGCAGCCGAACACTGAAGCTTTCTTT
-,TRBD1,TRBV7-3,TRBJ2-3,CASSRGQGGTDTQYF,TGTGCCAGCAGCCGAGGACAGGGTGGTACAGATACGCAGTATTTT
-,-,TRBV19,TRBJ2-7,CASSIIRGQSYEQYF,TGTGCCAGTAGTATAATCCGTGGACAGTCCTACGAGCAGTACTTC
-,TRBD1,TRBV5-5,TRBJ2-7,CASSSLRGTGGPREQYF,TGTGCCAGCAGCTCCTTAAGGGGGACAGGGGGCCCCCGGGAGCAGTACTTC
few,TRBD1,TRBV6-5,TRBJ1-3,CASSRGSGNTIYF,TGTGCCAGCAGCAGGGGGTCTGGAAACACCATATATTTT
-,TRBD1,TRBV2,TRBJ2-3,CASQRTGGLVDTQYF,TGTGCCAGCCAAAGGACAGGGGGCCTAGTCGATACGCAGTATTTT
-,TRBD1,TRBV6-5,TRBJ1-4,CASSYSGTGNEKLFF,TGTGCCAGCAGTTACTCAGGGACAGGGAATGAAAAACTGTTTTTT
-,TRBD1,TRBV7-4,TRBJ1-6,CASSRGQVNSPLHF,TGTGCCAGCAGTAGGGGACAGGTAAATTCACCCCTCCACTTT
few,TRBD2,TRBV25-1,TRBJ2-1,CASSAAGAGGRNEQFF,TGTGCCAGCAGTGCGGCTGGGGCGGGGGGGCGAAATGAGCAGTTCTTC
-,TRBD1,TRBV4-1,TRBJ1-1,CASSQVGRGQTEAFF,TGCGCCAGCAGCCAAGTAGGCAGGGGGCAAACTGAAGCTTTCTTT
-,-,TRBV29-1,TRBJ1-1,CSVASGVDTEAFF,TGCAGCGTTGCCTCAGGGGTGGACACTGAAGCTTTCTTT
once,-,TRBV5-4,TRBJ2-7,CASSLAGEQYF,TGTGCCAGCAGCTTGGCCGGCGAGCAGTACTTC
once,TRBD1,TRBV4-1,TRBJ2-3,CASSQGRTGGLADTQYF,TGCGCCAGCAGCCAAGGAAGAACAGGGGGCTTGGCAGATACGCAGTATTTT
-,TRBD1,TRBV2,TRBJ2-2,CASKADRGRTGELFF,TGTGCCAGCAAAGCGGACAGGGGGCGCACCGGGGAGCTGTTTTTT
-,TRBD1,TRBV7-3,TRBJ2-1,CASSQMTGYNEQFF,TGTGCCAGCAGCCAAATGACAGGGTACAATGAGCAGTTCTTC
-,-,TRBV30,TRBJ2-7,CAWGARNIPTYF,TGTGCCTGGGGAGCTAGGAACATCCCTACGTACTTC
-,-,TRBV7-9,TRBJ1-2,CSSGERGYTF,TGTTCCAGCGGCGAGCGTGGCTACACCTTC
-,-,TRBV5-6,TRBJ2-3,CASSSQGGTDTQYF,TGTGCCAGCAGTTCACAGGGCGGCACAGATACGCAGTATTTT
-,-,TRBV5-1,TRBJ1-2,CASSPDLLGYGYTF,TGCGCCAGCAGCCCCGACCTCCTCGGGTATGGCTACACCTTC
-,TRBD1,TRBV11-2,TRBJ1-5,CASSSTGARNQPQHF,TGTGCCAGCAGCTCTACAGGGGCACGCAATCAGCCCCAGCATTTT
-,TRBD2,TRBV9,TRBJ2-1,CASSVFGGGAGEQFF,TGTGCCAGCAGCGTATTCGGCGGGGGGGCGGGTGAGCAGTTCTTC
-,-,TRBV25-1,TRBJ1-1,CASSELEGRNTEAFF,TGTGCCAGCAGTGAATTGGAGGGGCGAAACACTGAAGCTTTCTTT
-,-,TRBV6-5,TRBJ2-1,CASVGGGSRNEQFF,TGTGCCAGCGTTGGAGGGGGCAGTCGCAATGAGCAGTTCTTC
once,-,TRBV18,TRBJ1-3,CASSPTAFYSGNTIYF,TGTGCCAGCTCACCAACAGCTTTTTACTCTGGAAACACCATATATTTT
-,TRBD1,TRBV27,TRBJ1-4,CASSLSRGRGTNEKLFF,TGTGCCAGCAGTTTATCGAGGGGGCGAGGGACTAATGAAAAACTGTTTTTT
few,TRBD1,TRBV15,TRBJ2-2,CATSRDWGQGTLRTGELFF,TGTGCCACCAGCAGAGATTGGGGACAGGGGACCCTTCGGACCGGGGAGCTGTTTTTT
few,TRBD2,TRBV5-1,TRBJ2-5,CASSPYSGTGGGIQYF,TGCGCCAGCAGCCCGTATAGCGGGACCGGTGGGGGGATCCAGTACTTC
-,-,TRBV9,TRBJ2-6,CASSAPLGGGGDYGANVLTF,TGTGCCAGCAGCGCCCCATTGGGAGGAGGGGGGGACTATGGGGCCAACGTCCTGACTTTC
-,-,TRBV6-5,TRBJ2-2,CASSPPGLGTGELLF,TGTGCCAGCAGCCCTCCGGGACTGGGCACCGGGGAGCTGCTTTTT
-,-,TRBV6-6,TRBJ2-1,CASRYAYNEQFF,TGTGCCAGCAGATACGCGTATAATGAGCAGTTCTTC
-,-,TRBV6-1,TRBJ1-2,CASSEALGLGGYTF,TGTGCCAGCAGTGAAGCTTTGGGCCTGGGTGGCTACACCTTC
few,TRBD1,TRBV27,TRBJ2-7,CASSLNRGQGEQYF,TGTGCCAGCAGTTTGAACAGGGGCCAGGGCGAGCAGTACTTC
-,-,TRBV29-1,TRBJ1-2,CSLTGSPAPPDYGYTF,TGCAGCCTAACAGGGTCCCCGGCCCCACCCGACTATGGCTACACCTTC
-,TRBD2,TRBV7-9,TRBJ2-7,CASSLASGAGDYEQYF,TGTGCCAGCAGCTTAGCGAGCGGGGCCGGGGACTACGAGCAGTACTTC
-,-,TRBV10-1,TRBJ2-1,CASSDYRANEQFF,TGCGCCAGCAGTGACTACCGCGCCAATGAGCAGTTCTTC
-,TRBD1,TRBV4-1,TRBJ1-1,CASSQNRGLNEAFF,TGCGCCAGCAGCCAAAACAGGGGCCTGAATGAAGCTTTCTTT
-,-,TRBV7-8,TRBJ1-2,CASSSVGQHDYGYTF,TGTGCCAGCAGCTCCGTAGGACAGCATGACTATGGCTACACCTTC
-,TRBD2,TRBV7-2,TRBJ2-7,CASSLNRAGGYEQYF,TGTGCCAGCAGCTTAAACCGAGCGGGGGGCTACGAGCAGTACTTC
-,-,TRBV7-3,TRBJ1-3,CASSLGGGNTIYF,TGTGCCAGCAGCTTGGGGGGGGGAAACACCATATATTTT
-,TRBD1,TRBV7-2,TRBJ2-1,CASSRSGGNEQFF,TGTGCCAGCAGCCGATCAGGGGGCAATGAGCAGTTCTTC
-,-,TRBV5-1,TRBJ2-5,CASSLELAQMSVETQYF,TGCGCCAGCAGCTTAGAACTAGCCCAGATGAGCGTAGAGACCCAGTACTTC
-,-,TRBV2,TRBJ1-4,CASSASRDEKLFF,TGTGCCAGCAGTGCATCGAGGGATGAAAAACTGTTTTTT
few,-,TRBV6-1,TRBJ2-7,CASSPGGGREHEQYF,TGTGCCAGCAGCCCCGGAGGGGGGCGGGAGCACGAGCAGTACTTC
-,TRBD1,TRBV30,TRBJ1-2,CAWSTGRGNYGYTF,TGTGCCTGGAGCACGGGCAGGGGGAACTATGGCTACACCTTC
-,-,TRBV7-3,TRBJ2-1,CASSLMEGGMEQFF,TGTGCCAGCAGCTTAATGGAGGGAGGAATGGAGCAGTTCTTC